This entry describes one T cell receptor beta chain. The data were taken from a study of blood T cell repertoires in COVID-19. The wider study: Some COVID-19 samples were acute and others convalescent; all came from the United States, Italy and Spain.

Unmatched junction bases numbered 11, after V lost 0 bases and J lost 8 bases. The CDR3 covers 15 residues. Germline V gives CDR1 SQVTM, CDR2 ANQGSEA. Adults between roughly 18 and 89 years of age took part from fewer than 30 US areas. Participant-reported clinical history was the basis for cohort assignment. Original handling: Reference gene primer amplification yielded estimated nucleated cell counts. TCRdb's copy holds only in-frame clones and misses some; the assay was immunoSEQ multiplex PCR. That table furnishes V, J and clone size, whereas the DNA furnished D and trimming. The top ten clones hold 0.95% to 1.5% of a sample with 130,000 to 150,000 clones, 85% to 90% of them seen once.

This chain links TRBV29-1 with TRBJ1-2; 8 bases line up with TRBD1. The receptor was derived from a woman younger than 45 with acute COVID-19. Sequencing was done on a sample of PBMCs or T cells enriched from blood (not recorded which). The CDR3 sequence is CSVEERSQGANGYTF. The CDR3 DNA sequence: TGCAGCGTTGAAGAACGGTCGCAGGGGGCGAACGGCTACACCTTC.